Shown below are 17 T cell receptor beta chains from a single sample sequenced in a study of T cells in localized non-small cell lung cancer. TCRdb's table, derived via immunoSEQ multiplex PCR, lists solely in-frame clones and lacks some. The sample contains tens of thousands of clones, 80% of which appear only once. The specimen was peripheral blood, collected before any cancer treatment. The receptors come from a female donor aged 60 or older with stage I lung adenocarcinoma.

The CDR3 DNA follows: TGTGCCAGCAGAGGGGGTGGGAACACTGAAGCTTTCTTT. Protein product: CASRGGGNTEAFF. This chain uses TRBV6-1 with TRBJ1-1, with a possible D match to TRBD1 (6 bases). The CDR3 has 13 amino acids. V was clipped by 6 bases and J by 1 base, with 9 bases between them. The germline V gene encodes CDR1 MNHNS and CDR2 SASEGT.

V usage is TRBV30 and J usage is TRBJ1-3; the D is unclear. The CDR3 is 14 residues long. V was trimmed by 2 bases and J by 3 bases, leaving 11 bases between them. CDR1 GTSNPN and CDR2 SVGIG come from the germline V gene (reference sequence). The CDR3 region is CAWSPQRVGNTIYF. The CDR3 DNA reads as TGTGCCTGGAGTCCCCAACGAGTTGGAAACACCATATATTTT.

This rearrangement joins TRBV19 to TRBJ2-3; D is ambiguous. The V gene's germline CDR1 is LNHDA and CDR2 SQIVND (reference sequence). V lost 7 bases and J lost 1, with 9 bases in between. The CDR3 consists of 13 residues. The CDR3 DNA is TGTGCCAGTAAGCCCCGGGGCACAGATACGCAGTATTTT. This codes for CASKPRGTDTQYF.

This chain links TRBV20-1 with TRBJ2-1; D possibly corresponds to TRBD2 (5 bases). V lost 5 bases and J lost 4, with 6 bases in between. The length of the CDR3 is 11 residues. Germline CDR1 reads DFQATT; CDR2 reads SNEGSKA (reference sequence). CDR3 DNA: TGCAGTGCTGGGAGTTACAATGAGCAGTTCTTC. Amino acid sequence: CSAGSYNEQFF.

This chain links TRBV20-1 with TRBJ2-3, with D possibly matching TRBD1 (5 bases). Per germline, CDR1 DFQATT and CDR2 SNEGSKA (reference sequence). The V end was cut by 6 bases, the J end by 9 bases, with 13 bases between. The length of the CDR3 is 11 residues. CDR3 sequence (DNA): TGCAGTGCCTCAGACCCAGGGACGCAGTATTTT. Protein: CSASDPGTQYF.

The CDR3 sequence: CAGNVRGQNSPLHF. The CDR3 region has the DNA TGTGCCGGAAACGTAAGGGGGCAGAATTCACCCCTCCACTTT. This chain links TRBV2 with TRBJ1-6; 7 positions match TRBD1. The V and J ends lost 11 bases and 7 bases, in that order; junction bases with no gene match: 11. Germline loops: CDR1 SNHLY, CDR2 FYNNEI. The CDR3 spans 14 residues.

The gene calls are TRBV27 and TRBJ2-4; D is uncertain. CDR3 length equals 13 residues. Germline CDR1 MNHEY, CDR2 SMNVEV (reference sequence). V lost 6 bases and J 5 bases, leaving 11 bases between the germline ends. The CDR3 region has the DNA TGTGCCAGCAGAACCCCAACCGAAAACATTCAGTACTTC. Its translation is CASRTPTENIQYF.

The gene calls are TRBV7-3 and TRBJ2-2; TRBD1 aligns across 8 bases. The length of the CDR3 is 15 residues. The V gene end was trimmed by 4 bases and the J gene end by 5 bases; junction bases not matched to a gene: 6. The V gene's germline CDR1 is SGHTA and CDR2 FQGTGA. CDR3 amino acids: CASSSRQGRTGELFF. Written as DNA, the CDR3 is TGTGCCAGCAGCTCTCGACAGGGGAGGACCGGGGAGCTGTTTTTT.

This chain joins TRBV29-1 and TRBJ2-3, with 9 bases identical to TRBD1. Germline trimming cut 6 bases from V and 2 bases from J; bases unmatched to any gene: 9. The CDR3 is 15 residues long. Germline loops: CDR1 SQVTM, CDR2 ANQGSEA. In nucleotides, the CDR3 is TGCAGCGTCTCCCCGGGACAGGGCTTCACAGATACGCAGTATTTT. Translation: CSVSPGQGFTDTQYF.

J is TRBJ2-5 and V is TRBV19; 10 bases are a match to TRBD2. This CDR3 region has 15 residues. V lost 6 bases to trimming and J lost 2 bases; unmatched junction nucleotides: 6. The germline CDR1 and CDR2 sequences are LNHDA and SQIVND (reference sequence). In DNA, the CDR3 is TGTGCCAGTAGCCGGACTAGCGGTTTTCAAGAGACCCAGTACTTC. The encoded protein is CASSRTSGFQETQYF.

This clone was detected once. The chain employs TRBV10-3 and TRBJ2-3, with TRBD2 matching over 7 bases. The J segment lost 4 bases and the V segment lost 8 bases, leaving 12 bases of the junction unmatched. The CDR3 runs to 15 residues. Germline loops: CDR1 ENHRY, CDR2 SYGVKD. The DNA of the CDR3 is TGTGCCATCCGACCCGCTAGCGGAGACTCAGATACGCAGTATTTT. This translates into CAIRPASGDSDTQYF.

V usage is TRBV16 and J usage is TRBJ2-5, with 9 bases lining up with TRBD2. The junction had 7 bases not matched to a gene; V was cut back by 2 bases and J by 3 bases. CDR1 is KGHSY and CDR2 is FQNENV in the germline V gene. The CDR3 extends over 16 amino acids. CDR3 sequence reads: CASSQQAGGPKETQYF. CDR3 nucleotides: TGTGCCAGCAGCCAACAGGCGGGAGGGCCTAAAGAGACCCAGTACTTC.

The rearrangement links TRBV9 to TRBJ1-1; D possibly corresponds to TRBD1 (6 bases). V shed 0 bases and J shed 6 bases, with 15 bases lying between them. The CDR3 is made up of 15 amino acids. Per the germline V gene, CDR1 is SGDLS and CDR2 is YYNGEE. The CDR3 nucleotides read TGTGCCAGCAGCGTAGCGGGCCAGGGGAGCTCTGAAGCTTTCTTT. This sequence encodes CASSVAGQGSSEAFF.

V usage is TRBV10-3 and J usage is TRBJ2-3; no firm D call. Trimming stripped 6 bases from V and 3 bases from J, with 10 bases between. Germline CDR1 ENHRY, CDR2 SYGVKD. The CDR3 runs 13 residues. CDR3 residues: CAISGGWTDTQYF. The CDR3 coding sequence is TGTGCCATCAGCGGCGGTTGGACAGATACGCAGTATTTT.

The CDR3 DNA is TGTGCCAGCAGCCGCATAGGGGACGAGCAGTACTTC. It codes for CASSRIGDEQYF. The rearrangement links TRBV5-4 to TRBJ2-7; D is perhaps TRBD1 (5 bases). The CDR3 loop spans 12 amino acids. Germline-derived CDR1 and CDR2 are SGHNT and YYREEE (reference sequence). Trimming took off 4 bases at V and 5 bases at J, with 10 bases between the two ends.

A few counts support this clone. J is TRBJ2-7 and V is TRBV6-5, with D unresolved. Germline assignment: CDR1 MNHEY and CDR2 SVGAGI. V lost 2 bases and J lost 4, with 6 bases in between. This CDR3 has 12 residues. The CDR3 loop is CASSYGRYEQYF. DNA for the CDR3: TGTGCCAGCAGTTACGGACGTTACGAGCAGTACTTC.

V usage is TRBV28 and J usage is TRBJ2-2, with TRBD1 matching over 8 bases. V trimming: 6 bases; J trimming: 1 base; junction bases outside the gene matches: 7. Germline V lookup: CDR1 MDHEN, CDR2 SYDVKM. CDR3 length equals 16 residues. This CDR3 reads CASSPGQGGNTGELFF. The CDR3 DNA reads as TGTGCCAGCAGCCCCGGACAGGGTGGGAACACCGGGGAGCTGTTTTTT.